These 4 T cell receptor beta chains originate from one sample sequenced in a study of cytomegalovirus exposure and HLA in healthy donors. The study ran its PCR with 60 Vbeta and 13 Jbeta primers. Produced via immunoSEQ multiplex PCR; TCRdb's table is partial and in-frame only. The sample records about 190,000 clones, 79% being singletons. Sequencing used PBMCs. The receptors were gathered from a young woman in good health and CMV-seronegative.

The chain links TRBV7-3 to TRBJ2-2, with a weak D call TRBD2 (6 bases). The ends were cut back, 4 bases at V and 1 base at J, with 13 bases in the middle. Germline values: CDR1 SGHTA, CDR2 FQGTGA. The CDR3 covers 16 residues. CDR3 bases: TGTGCCAGCAGCTCGAGGACGGAGGGGAACACCGGGGAGCTGTTTTTT. This encodes CASSSRTEGNTGELFF. Full variable domain (rest looked up from reference TRBV7-3 and TRBJ2-2): GAGVSQTPSNKVTEKGKYVELRCDPISGHTALYWYRQSLGQGPEFLIYFQGTGAADDSGLPNDRFFAVRPEGSVSTLKIQRTERGDSAVYLCASSSRTEGNTGELFFGEGSRLTVL.

V usage is TRBV18 and J usage is TRBJ2-2; D perhaps matches TRBD1 (5 bases). CDR1 is KGHSH and CDR2 is LQKENI in the germline V gene. Trimming stripped 2 bases from V and 0 bases from J, with 10 bases between. The CDR3 totals 16 residues. The chain's CDR3 is CASSPTGESNTGELFF. The CDR3 DNA follows: TGTGCCAGCTCACCAACAGGCGAATCGAACACCGGGGAGCTGTTTTTT.

This chain links TRBV6-5 with TRBJ1-2, with D possibly matching TRBD1 (5 bases). The germline V gene has CDR1 MNHEY and CDR2 SVGAGI. CDR3 length: 14 amino acids. V was clipped by 2 bases and J by 8 bases, with 15 bases between them. CDR3 coding DNA: TGTGCCAGCAGTTACGGGGCAGCAATGGGGGGCTACACCTTC. It encodes CASSYGAAMGGYTF.

The V gene is TRBV10-3, the J gene TRBJ2-2; 7 nucleotides agree with TRBD1. In germline, CDR1 is ENHRY, CDR2 SYGVKD. The trim removed 7 bases at V and 4 bases at J, leaving 9 bases unmatched. This CDR3 contains 15 residues. The CDR3 protein is CAIMSWDRSTGELFF. CDR3 nucleotides: TGTGCCATCATGTCATGGGACAGAAGCACCGGGGAGCTGTTTTTT.